The sequence of this TCR beta chain was determined in a study of CD4 T cells in relation to SARS-CoV-2 and coronaviruses. About this clone itself: The antigen is not known.

For less than eleven days, 85,000 to 100,000 sorted CD4+ cells grew with T cell-depleted PBMCs and CEF. The germline CDR1 and CDR2 sequences are SGHDT and YYEEEE. There are 17 residues in the CDR3. V trimming: 4 bases; J trimming: 6 bases; junction bases outside the gene matches: 10. The data were produced by immunoSEQ multiplex PCR, yet TCRdb's version contains in-frame clones alone and is incomplete. The data hold about 36,000 clones, with about 80% observed a single time. The rearrangement links TRBV5-6 to TRBJ2-1; 13 positions match TRBD2. Sequencing was performed on memory CD4+ T cells from PBMCs, cultured in vitro. The TCR was taken from an adult with COVID-19. The CDR3 DNA is TGTGCCAGCAGCGAGACTAGCGGGAGGATCCCGCTCAATGAGCAGTTCTTC. Residues: CASSETSGRIPLNEQFF.